Given below is one T cell receptor beta chain in context. A much larger clonotype is one base distant, so this may be a read error. Caucasian, healthy and from Russia, the donors were aged between about 6 and 100. Per the germline V gene, CDR1 is MNHEY and CDR2 is SMNVEV (reference sequence). CDR3 size: 16 residues. Sample-barcoded 5' priming and a J-beta primer mix drove a second PCR of roughly 6 to 12 cycles. The template-switch adaptor was a 5' adaptor with 12 random nucleotides. It tagged each cDNA molecule. TCRdb reprocessed the 5' RACE reads with MiXCR, giving one entry per CDR3 protein. The sample lists about 1 million distinct CDR3 sequences; 35% to 50% were seen once. The data derive from a study of blood T cells in healthy people across ages.

Sequencing was carried out using blood. This receptor was identified in an older woman in good health. The gene calls are TRBV27 and TRBJ2-1, with 12 bases fitting TRBD2. The CDR3 DNA reads TGTGCCAGCAGCAAGACTAGCGGGAGTTTCCCCAATGAGCGGTTCTTC. Amino acid sequence: CASSKTSGSFPNERFF.